This T cell receptor (beta chain) was captured by sequencing in a study of blood T cell repertoires in COVID-19. Study overall: Samples came from the United States, Italy and Spain, spanning acute and convalescent COVID-19. T cells, B-cell-depleted T cells, or PBMCs supplied cDNA or gDNA.

In the original analysis: Estimates of nucleated cell counts were drawn from the amplification of reference gene primers. Some clones are missing from TCRdb's copy, which holds only in-frame ones; the method was immunoSEQ multiplex PCR. That table supplies the V and J calls and clone size; D and trimming were determined from the DNA. The sample shows around 50,000 clones, more than 70% of them seen only once. Trimming cost V 0 bases and J 5 bases, with 7 bases left between them. The CDR3 sequence is 13 residues long. Germline loops: CDR1 LGHNA, CDR2 YNFKEQ. The origin of this receptor is a human donor in a cohort sampled during active COVID-19. The genes are TRBV4-2 and TRBJ1-1, with D unresolved. Sequencing used peripheral blood. In nucleotides, the CDR3 is TGTGCCAGCAGCCAAGAGGTCAGTACTGAAGCTTTCTTT. It translates to CASSQEVSTEAFF.